The clone carrying this T cell receptor (beta chain) turned up a few times. Expressed TCRB transcripts got sequenced, as all isolated RNA was reverse transcribed. Using immunoSEQ multiplex PCR, the repertoire was profiled, and TCRdb retains in-frame clones only, with some absent. The profile shows around 170,000 clones, 7.5% to 10% of them singletons. V gave up 4 bases and J gave up 3 bases; unmatched junction bases: 12. CDR1 and CDR2 from the germline V gene are SGHNT and YYREEE (reference sequence). The CDR3 consists of 17 residues. The sample originates from a study of beta chain features in type 1 diabetes. The wider study: All samples combined gave around 98,000,000 sorted cells for examination.

The V and J genes are TRBV5-4 and TRBJ2-3; 9 bases match TRBD2. The sample was central memory CD4+ T cells from blood. The TCR comes from a woman between 18 and 29 years old in good health. CDR3: CASSAYGGGARTDTQYF. The CDR3 DNA follows: TGTGCCAGCAGCGCGTACGGCGGGGGGGCGCGGACAGATACGCAGTATTTT.